Sequencing of this T cell receptor beta chain was carried out in a study of Ad26.COV2.S vaccination and SARS-CoV-2 variants. For the study at large: By the intramuscular route, Ad26.COV2.S was given once, or twice 56 days apart.

The treatment was: roughly 18 received Ad26.COV2.S at low or high dose, single or two shots; several received placebo; per-sample allocation not given. After the first vaccine or placebo injection, samples were drawn on day 63. Vaccination used an Ad26 vector expressing Wuhan-strain SARS-CoV-2 spike. Sequencing was performed with immunoSEQ multiplex PCR; in TCRdb, only in-frame clones are kept and a portion is missing. The sample has a few hundred thousand clones; 90% are singletons. This clone was counted a few times. The antigen is unknown. Regarding the study as a whole: Overall T cell responses may have been underestimated by the analyses of TCR breadth and depth. Spike-specific TCR breadth ran higher among vaccine recipients than placebo recipients.

Deletions cut 5 bases from V and 9 bases from J, with 10 bases between. CDR1 and CDR2 from the germline V gene are MDHEN and SYDVKM. CDR3 length: 11 residues. The genes are TRBV28 and TRBJ2-5; D might be TRBD1 (6 bases). The TCR comes from a person aged 18-60 years who received the Ad26.COV2.S COVID-19 vaccine or a placebo. The sequenced sample was peripheral blood, obtained in a trial of Ad26.COV2.S vaccine versus placebo. In nucleotides, the CDR3 is TGTGCCAGCAGTGGAGACAGGCCCCAGTACTTC. Translation gives CASSGDRPQYF. Full variable domain (outside the CDR3, taken from reference TRBV28 and TRBJ2-5): DVKVTQSSRYLVKRTGEKVFLECVQDMDHENMFWYRQDPGLGLRLIYFSYDVKMKEKGDIPEGYSVSREKKERFSLILESASTNQTSMYLCASSGDRPQYFGPGTRLLVL.